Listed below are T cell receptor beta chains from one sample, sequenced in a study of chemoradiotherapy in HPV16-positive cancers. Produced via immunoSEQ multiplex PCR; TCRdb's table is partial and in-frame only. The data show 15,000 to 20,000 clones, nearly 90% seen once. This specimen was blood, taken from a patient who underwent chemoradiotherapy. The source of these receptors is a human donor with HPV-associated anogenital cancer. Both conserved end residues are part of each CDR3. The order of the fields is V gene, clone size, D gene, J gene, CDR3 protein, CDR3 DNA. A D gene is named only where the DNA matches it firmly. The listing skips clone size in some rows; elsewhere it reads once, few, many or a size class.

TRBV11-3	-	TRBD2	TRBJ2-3	CASSAGTSGAGTDTQYF	TGTGCCAGCAGCGCCGGGACTAGCGGGGCCGGCACAGATACGCAGTATTTT
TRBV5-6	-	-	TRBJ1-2	CASRRPTSPAAF	TGTGCCAGCAGACGTCCCACCTCACCCGCAGCCTTC
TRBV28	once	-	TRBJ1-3	CASSSRGAGNTIYF	TGTGCCAGCAGTTCTCGAGGGGCTGGAAACACCATATATTTT
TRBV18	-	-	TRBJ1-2	CASSPPSGANYGYTF	TGTGCCAGCTCACCACCGTCTGGGGCCAACTATGGCTACACCTTC
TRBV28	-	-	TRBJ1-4	CASSPLWGRDHEKLFF	TGTGCCAGCAGCCCCTTATGGGGCAGGGATCATGAAAAACTGTTTTTT
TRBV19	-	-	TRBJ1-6	CASSLLGTGSNSPLHF	TGTGCCAGTAGTCTCCTTGGCACAGGGAGTAATTCACCCCTCCACTTT
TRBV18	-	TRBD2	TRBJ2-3	CASSPSSGGTTDTQYF	TGTGCCAGCTCACCATCATCGGGAGGCACCACAGATACGCAGTATTTT
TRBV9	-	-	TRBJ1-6	CASSVEDLSPLHF	TGTGCCAGCAGCGTAGAGGATCTTTCACCCCTCCACTTT
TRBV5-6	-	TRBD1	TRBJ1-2	CASSSELRTGGSYGYTF	TGTGCCAGCAGCTCCGAACTTAGAACAGGGGGAAGCTATGGCTACACCTTC
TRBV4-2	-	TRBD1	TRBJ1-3	CASSQPGGSGNTIYF	TGTGCCAGCAGCCAGCCAGGGGGCTCTGGAAACACCATATATTTT
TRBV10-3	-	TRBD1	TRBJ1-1	CAISTTGSDTEAFF	TGTGCCATCAGTACGACAGGGTCGGACACTGAAGCTTTCTTT
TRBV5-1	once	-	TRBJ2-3	CASSRRADTDTQYF	TGCGCCAGCAGCCGCCGGGCAGACACAGATACGCAGTATTTT
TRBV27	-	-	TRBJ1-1	CASSFYQGHTEAFF	TGTGCCAGCAGTTTTTACCAGGGGCACACTGAAGCTTTCTTT
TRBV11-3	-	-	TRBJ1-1	CASSLERYTEAFF	TGTGCCAGCAGCTTAGAACGGTACACGGAAGCTTTCTTT
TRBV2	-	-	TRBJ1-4	CASGAATNEKLFF	TGTGCCAGCGGGGCGGCCACTAATGAAAAACTGTTTTTT
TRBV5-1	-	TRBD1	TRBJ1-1	CASSSSNRGENTEAFF	TGCGCCAGCAGCTCCTCGAACAGGGGGGAAAACACTGAAGCTTTCTTT
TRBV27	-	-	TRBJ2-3	CASSSRADTQYF	TGTGCCAGCAGTAGCCGTGCAGATACGCAGTATTTT
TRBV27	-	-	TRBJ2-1	CASRIGGFAAKGYNEQFF	TGTGCCAGCAGGATTGGGGGATTTGCGGCAAAGGGCTACAATGAGCAGTTCTTC
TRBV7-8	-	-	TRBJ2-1	CASSVRPLRDGYNEQFF	TGTGCCAGCAGCGTCCGTCCACTCCGGGACGGGTACAATGAGCAGTTCTTC
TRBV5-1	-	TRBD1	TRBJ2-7	CASSLDPKAMTGELYEQYF	TGCGCCAGCAGCTTGGACCCGAAAGCCATGACAGGGGAACTCTACGAGCAGTACTTC
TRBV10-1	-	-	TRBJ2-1	CASSDPGAYSYNEQFF	TGCGCCAGCAGTGACCCCGGGGCCTACTCCTACAATGAGCAGTTCTTC
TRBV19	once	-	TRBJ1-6	CATNPGTYNSPLHF	TGTGCCACCAATCCCGGGACTTATAATTCACCCCTCCACTTT
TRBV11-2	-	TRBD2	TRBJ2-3	CASSSSWTAGGATDTQYF	TGTGCCAGCAGCTCTTCGTGGACGGCGGGAGGTGCCACAGATACGCAGTATTTT
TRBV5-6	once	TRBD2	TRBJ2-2	CASSSLYSGRLGELFF	TGTGCCAGCAGCTCCCTTTATAGCGGGAGGCTAGGGGAGCTGTTTTTT
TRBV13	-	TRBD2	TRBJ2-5	CASSLGLAGVETQYF	TGTGCCAGCAGCCTAGGACTAGCGGGAGTCGAGACCCAGTACTTC
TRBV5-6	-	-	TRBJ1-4	CASSFLSAATNEKLFF	TGTGCCAGCAGCTTTCTTTCGGCAGCAACTAATGAAAAACTGTTTTTT
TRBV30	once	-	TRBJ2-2	CAWSSGNTGELFF	TGTGCCTGGAGTTCAGGGAACACCGGGGAGCTGTTTTTT
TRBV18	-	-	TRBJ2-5	CASSPGTQETQYF	TGTGCCAGCTCACCAGGGACCCAAGAGACCCAGTACTTC